What follows are 21 T cell receptor beta chains derived from one specimen sequenced in a study of cytomegalovirus exposure and HLA in healthy donors. PCR amplification relied on 60 Vbeta primers (plus 13 Jbeta primers). Using immunoSEQ multiplex PCR, the repertoire was profiled, and TCRdb retains in-frame clones only, with some absent. The sample includes about 180,000 clones, about 82% of them seen just once. The sequencing sample was made of PBMCs. Receptors were obtained from a man between 18 and 29 years old in good health and CMV-seronegative.

The chain is built from TRBV6-5 and TRBJ1-1; possible D gene TRBD1, 5 bases. V was clipped by 0 bases and J by 0 bases, with 11 bases between them. The CDR3 runs to 16 residues. Germline-derived CDR1 and CDR2 are MNHEY and SVGAGI. The CDR3 DNA follows: TGTGCCAGCAGTTACTCGATGGGGGGACTGAACACTGAAGCTTTCTTT. This translates into CASSYSMGGLNTEAFF.

The J gene is TRBJ2-7, the V gene TRBV5-4, with 7 bases aligning to TRBD1. The germline CDR1 and CDR2 sequences are SGHNT and YYREEE (reference sequence). Unmatched junction bases numbered 13, after V lost 0 bases and J lost 7 bases. This CDR3 comprises 16 residues. The CDR3 here is CASSLGRGGQSGEQYF. The CDR3 DNA follows: TGTGCCAGCAGCTTGGGACGAGGGGGACAGTCTGGTGAGCAGTACTTC. The complete variable domain, with remaining parts taken from reference TRBV5-4 and TRBJ2-7, reads ETGVTQSPTHLIKTRGQQVTLRCSSQSGHNTVSWYQQALGQGPQFIFQYYREEENGRGNFPPRFSGLQFPNYSSELNVNALELDDSALYLCASSLGRGGQSGEQYFGPGTRLTVT.

This clone is a singleton in its sample. The conserved final phenylalanine or tryptophan is absent from the CDR3, which likely points to a read error. This sequence joins TRBV6-1 and TRBJ2-7; the D is unclear. Germline values: CDR1 MNHNS, CDR2 SASEGT. CDR3 size: 11 residues. Deletions cut 3 bases from V and 9 bases from J, with 9 bases between. CDR3 sequence (DNA): TGTGCCAGCAGTGAGTTCCGCGGGCAGTACCTC. Protein sequence: CASSEFRGQYL.

J is TRBJ2-7 and V is TRBV6-5; 7 nucleotides line up with TRBD2. Losses at the gene ends were 6 bases for V and 1 base for J; bases not matched to a gene: 9. The CDR3 extends over 15 amino acids. Germline lookup yields CDR1 MNHEY and CDR2 SVGAGI. CDR3 region: CASSLQAGPSYEQYF. The DNA of the CDR3 is TGTGCCAGCAGCCTACAAGCGGGGCCTTCCTACGAGCAGTACTTC.

The J gene is TRBJ1-3, the V gene TRBV5-1, with 7 bases that match TRBD1. With 5 bases clipped from V and 0 bases from J, the junction kept 11 bases outside the gene matches. Germline V gives CDR1 SGHRS, CDR2 YFSETQ. This CDR3 is built from 17 residues. Written as DNA, the CDR3 is TGCGCCAGCAGTTCCCGAGGAGGGGGCGTCTCTGGAAACACCATATATTTT. This sequence encodes CASSSRGGGVSGNTIYF.

The V gene is TRBV5-1, the J gene TRBJ2-1; the match to TRBD1 covers 8 bases. Unmatched junction bases numbered 9, after V lost 4 bases and J lost 9 bases. The germline CDR1 and CDR2 sequences are SGHRS and YFSETQ. CDR3 length: 14 amino acids. CDR3 coding DNA: TGCGCCAGCAGCCCACAGGGGACAGGCGCTGAGCAGTTCTTC. It yields the protein CASSPQGTGAEQFF.

This chain links TRBV28 with TRBJ2-7; perhaps TRBD1 as D (6 bases). Per germline, CDR1 MDHEN and CDR2 SYDVKM. This CDR3 spans 15 amino acids. Deletions cut 7 bases from V and 0 bases from J, with 16 bases between. The CDR3 sequence is CASNPPLQGSYEQYF. DNA of the CDR3: TGTGCCAGCAACCCCCCTCTACAGGGCTCCTACGAGCAGTACTTC.

V and J are TRBV29-1 and TRBJ2-1; the match to TRBD1 covers 7 bases. This CDR3 has 16 residues. Looked up from germline, CDR1 is SQVTM and CDR2 is ANQGSEA. The V gene end was trimmed by 0 bases and the J gene end by 9 bases; junction bases not matched to a gene: 14. As DNA, the CDR3 is TGCAGCGTTGAAGATGAATCCCGACAGGGCCTAGGTGAGCAGTTCTTC. This codes for CSVEDESRQGLGEQFF.

V is TRBV6-5 and J is TRBJ1-1, with D tentatively TRBD1 (6 bases). Germline loops: CDR1 MNHEY, CDR2 SVGAGI. The CDR3 extends over 13 amino acids. Trimming cost V 5 bases and J 1 base, with 8 bases left between them. The CDR3 loop reads CASSQGGNTEAFF. CDR3 DNA: TGTGCCAGCAGTCAAGGGGGGAACACTGAAGCTTTCTTT.

This sequence joins TRBV6-1 and TRBJ1-1, with 7 bases fitting TRBD1. The junction had 3 bases not matched to a gene; V was cut back by 4 bases and J by 7 bases. The CDR3 totals 12 residues. From germline, CDR1 is MNHNS and CDR2 SASEGT. CDR3 DNA: TGTGCCAGCAGTGCAAGGGACAGTGAAGCTTTCTTT. It specifies CASSARDSEAFF.

The chain carries TRBV10-3 and TRBJ1-5; TRBD1 aligns across 8 bases. V was pared by 8 bases and J by 9 bases, with 12 bases of the junction left unmatched. In germline, CDR1 is ENHRY, CDR2 SYGVKD. The CDR3 is made up of 14 amino acids. As DNA, the CDR3 is TGTGCCATCTCTCACAGGGGGACGTTTGGGCCCCAGCATTTT. Residues: CAISHRGTFGPQHF.

The chain links TRBV28 to TRBJ1-1; a possible D gene is TRBD1 (5 bases). The CDR3 has 14 residues. Trimming took 2 bases from V and 4 from J, leaving 11 bases between them. The germline V gene encodes CDR1 MDHEN and CDR2 SYDVKM. CDR3 nucleotide sequence: TGTGCCAGCAGTTTAGCGGCAGGGCTCACTGAAGCTTTCTTT. Translating gives CASSLAAGLTEAFF. The complete variable domain, with remaining parts taken from reference TRBV28 and TRBJ1-1, reads DVKVTQSSRYLVKRTGEKVFLECVQDMDHENMFWYRQDPGLGLRLIYFSYDVKMKEKGDIPEGYSVSREKKERFSLILESASTNQTSMYLCASSLAAGLTEAFFGQGTRLTVV.

V gene TRBV9 combines with J gene TRBJ2-1; unclear D gene. There are 14 residues in the CDR3. In germline, CDR1 is SGDLS, CDR2 YYNGEE. Between the trimmed V and J ends, which lost 0 bases and 7 bases, there was a span of 11 bases. CDR3 nucleotides: TGTGCCAGCAGCGTAGAGACTTCGGATAATGAGCAGTTCTTC. Translating it yields CASSVETSDNEQFF. Full variable domain (missing parts from reference TRBV9 and TRBJ2-1): DSGVTQTPKHLITATGQRVTLRCSPRSGDLSVYWYQQSLDQGLQFLIQYYNGEERAKGNILERFSAQQFPDLHSELNLSSLELGDSALYFCASSVETSDNEQFFGPGTRLTVL.

The chain uses TRBV19 and TRBJ1-1; D remains unclear. V lost 8 bases and J lost 5, with 12 bases in between. In germline, CDR1 is LNHDA, CDR2 SQIVND (reference sequence). The CDR3 loop spans 12 amino acids. As DNA, the CDR3 is TGTGCCAGTGCCGACCTCAGGACTGAAGCTTTCTTT. It yields the protein CASADLRTEAFF.

The chain joins TRBV6-1 to TRBJ2-2; D not resolved. Between the trimmed V and J ends, which lost 4 bases and 1 base, there was a span of 7 bases. The CDR3 runs to 14 residues. The V gene's germline CDR1 is MNHNS and CDR2 SASEGT. This CDR3 reads CASSVSLNTGELFF. The CDR3 DNA sequence: TGTGCCAGCAGTGTTTCATTGAACACCGGGGAGCTGTTTTTT.

On this clone: Sequence at one end of the junction differs from germline and may be a read error. V gene TRBV20-1 combines with J gene TRBJ2-7; TRBD2 aligns across 11 bases. The CDR3 is 11 amino acids. Per the germline V gene, CDR1 is DFQATT and CDR2 is SNEGSKA (reference sequence). CDR3 sequence: CSAETGLAALF. Written as DNA, the CDR3 is TGCAGTGCTGAAACGGGACTAGCGGCCCTATTC.

The chain couples TRBV15 to TRBJ1-1; a possible D gene is TRBD1 (5 bases). Germline CDR1 LNHNV, CDR2 YYDKDF (reference sequence). This CDR3 spans 16 amino acids. Deletions cut 1 base from V and 4 bases from J, with 16 bases between. The CDR3 DNA is TGTGCCACCAGCAGAGTAATGGGGGGTGGGAGCACTGAAGCTTTCTTT. Translated: CATSRVMGGGSTEAFF. The variable domain in full, completed from reference TRBV15 and TRBJ1-1, reads DAMVIQNPRYQVTQFGKPVTLSCSQTLNHNVMYWYQQKSSQAPKLLFHYYDKDFNNEADTPDNFQSRRPNTSFCFLDIRSPGLGDTAMYLCATSRVMGGGSTEAFFGQGTRLTVV.

The chain has TRBV5-1 and TRBJ2-1; 9 nucleotides align to TRBD2. The J segment lost 4 bases and the V segment lost 4 bases, leaving 6 bases of the junction unmatched. The germline gives CDR1 SGHRS, CDR2 YFSETQ. The CDR3 runs to 15 residues. The CDR3 sequence is CASSGGGGDYNEQFF. CDR3 coding DNA: TGCGCCAGCAGCGGGGGCGGGGGGGATTACAATGAGCAGTTCTTC.

This chain links TRBV7-8 with TRBJ1-4, with TRBD1 as a possible D gene (6 bases). Germline V gene lookup returns CDR1 SGHVS and CDR2 FQNEAQ. CDR3 size: 15 residues. V was shortened by 5 bases and J by 3 bases, with 13 bases between the two germline ends. CDR3 DNA: TGTGCCAGCAGCGTACAGGGTCAGGCTAATGAAAAACTGTTTTTT. Translating gives CASSVQGQANEKLFF.

This clone was picked up a small number of times. The rearrangement joins TRBV5-1 to TRBJ2-1; the D gene is possibly TRBD2 (5 bases). Looked up from germline, CDR1 is SGHRS and CDR2 is YFSETQ. This CDR3 is built from 17 residues. V was shortened by 2 bases and J by 6 bases, with 21 bases between the two germline ends. CDR3 amino acids: CASSFGSSGWGPNEQFF. In nucleotides, the CDR3 is TGCGCCAGCAGCTTTGGTTCGTCGGGGTGGGGTCCCAATGAGCAGTTCTTC.

J is TRBJ1-5 and V is TRBV28; perhaps TRBD1 as D (5 bases). The length of the CDR3 is 17 residues. The germline V gene encodes CDR1 MDHEN and CDR2 SYDVKM. V was shortened by 3 bases and J by 0 bases, with 15 bases between the two germline ends. DNA of the CDR3: TGTGCCAGCAGTTTTCCACAGGACGGTTATAGCAATCAGCCCCAGCATTTT. It yields the protein CASSFPQDGYSNQPQHF.